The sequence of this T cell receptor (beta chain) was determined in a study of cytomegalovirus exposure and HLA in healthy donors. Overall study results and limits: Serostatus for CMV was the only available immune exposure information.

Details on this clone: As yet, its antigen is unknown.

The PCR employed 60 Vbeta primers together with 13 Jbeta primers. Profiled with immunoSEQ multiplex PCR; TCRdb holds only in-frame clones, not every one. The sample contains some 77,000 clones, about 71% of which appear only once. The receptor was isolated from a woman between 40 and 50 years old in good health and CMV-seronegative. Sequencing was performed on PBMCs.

The CDR3 protein is CASSRLPGQGYEQYF. The CDR3, as DNA: TGCGCCAGCAGCCGCCTTCCGGGACAGGGGTACGAGCAGTACTTC. This chain connects TRBV5-1 to TRBJ2-7; TRBD1 aligns across 10 bases. Germline values: CDR1 SGHRS, CDR2 YFSETQ. This CDR3 has 15 residues. The V gene end was trimmed by 4 bases and the J gene end by 4 bases; junction bases not matched to a gene: 8.